Below are 20 T cell receptor beta chains sequenced from a single sample in a study of blood T cell repertoires in COVID-19. The table came from immunoSEQ multiplex PCR; TCRdb's copy has only in-frame clones and leaves some out. Here the sample spans 250,000 to 300,000 clones, 70% to 90% being singletons. Sequencing was performed on peripheral blood. These receptors came from a man aged 18 to 29 with active or convalescent COVID-19.

The chain uses TRBV18 and TRBJ2-3; 8 bases agree with TRBD1. V dropped 3 bases and J dropped 6; count of bases not matched to a gene: 8. The CDR3 runs 15 residues. Per germline, CDR1 KGHSH and CDR2 LQKENI. CDR3 sequence (DNA): TGTGCCAGCTCACCGTATCAGGGGGCCTGGGATACGCAGTATTTT. Amino acid sequence: CASSPYQGAWDTQYF.

The chain uses TRBV6-2 or TRBV6-3 and TRBJ2-3; possibly TRBD2 for D (5 bases). The CDR3 is 16 residues long. In germline, CDR1 is MNHEY, CDR2 SVGEGT. Deletions cut 1 base from V and 0 bases from J, with 11 bases between. The CDR3 nucleotides read TGTGCCAGCAGTTACTTAAGAGGGCCCAGCACAGATACGCAGTATTTT. Amino acids: CASSYLRGPSTDTQYF.

The genes are TRBV5-4 and TRBJ2-4; D may be TRBD1 (6 bases). CDR3 length equals 14 residues. From germline, CDR1 is SGHNT and CDR2 YYREEE (reference sequence). V lost 2 bases and J 6 bases, leaving 12 bases between the germline ends. The CDR3: CASSFGGQPNIQYF. CDR3 coding DNA: TGTGCCAGCAGCTTCGGCGGACAGCCAAACATTCAGTACTTC.

The rearrangement joins TRBV11-3 to TRBJ1-3; 7 bases align to TRBD1. Germline CDR1 and CDR2: SGHNT and YENEEA. The V gene end was trimmed by 8 bases and the J gene end by 1 base; junction bases not matched to a gene: 8. The CDR3 contains 15 residues. In DNA form, the CDR3 reads TGTGCCAGCGAGTTTGGGACAGCATCTGGAAACACCATATATTTT. It yields the protein CASEFGTASGNTIYF.

The chain couples TRBV6-1 to TRBJ2-5, with 10 bases lining up with TRBD2. Per the germline V gene, CDR1 is MNHNS and CDR2 is SASEGT. The CDR3 consists of 15 residues. V lost 1 base, J lost 5 bases, and 4 bases stayed unmatched. The CDR3 sequence: CASSEEAGGPETQYF. DNA of the CDR3: TGTGCCAGCAGTGAAGAAGCGGGAGGGCCGGAGACCCAGTACTTC.

CDR3 in amino acids: CASSKDRFQPQHF. The CDR3 region has the DNA TGTGCCAGCAGCAAGGACAGGTTCCAGCCCCAGCATTTT. This chain links TRBV5-8 with TRBJ1-5; 7 bases match TRBD1. V dropped 4 bases and J dropped 7; count of bases not matched to a gene: 5. CDR1 SGHTS and CDR2 YDEGEE come from the germline V gene. The CDR3 is 13 residues long.

This clone was detected only once. The chain uses TRBV3-1 (or the pseudogene TRBV3-2) and TRBJ2-2; 12 nucleotides align to TRBD2. This CDR3 is 18 amino acids long. Germline trimming cut 0 bases from V and 4 bases from J; bases unmatched to any gene: 6. Germline CDR1 is LGHDT and CDR2 is YNNKEL (reference sequence). CDR3 bases: TGTGCCAGCAGCCAAGACGTTAGGACTAGCGGGGTCACCGGGGAGCTGTTTTTT. Translating gives CASSQDVRTSGVTGELFF.

The chain joins TRBV6-6 to TRBJ2-7; D perhaps matches TRBD1 (5 bases). Trimming left V 2 bases short and J 0 bases short, with 11 bases between. Germline CDR1 is MNHNY and CDR2 is SVGAGI (reference sequence). The length of the CDR3 is 15 residues. Here the CDR3 DNA reads TGTGCCAGCAGTTACGTTCAGGGCCCCTCCTACGAGCAGTACTTC. Residues: CASSYVQGPSYEQYF.

This rearrangement joins TRBV9 to TRBJ2-5, with 9 bases that match TRBD1. Germline V gene sequence: CDR1 SGDLS, CDR2 YYNGEE. Germline trimming cut 2 bases from V and 5 bases from J; bases unmatched to any gene: 10. The CDR3 spans 16 residues. The CDR3 sequence: CASSVGTGSVAETQYF. The CDR3 coding sequence is TGTGCCAGCAGCGTGGGGACAGGGAGTGTAGCGGAGACCCAGTACTTC.

The chain combines TRBV2 with TRBJ2-5; D perhaps matches TRBD1 (6 bases). From germline, CDR1 is SNHLY and CDR2 FYNNEI. The CDR3 has 13 residues. Trimming took off 7 bases at V and 2 bases at J, with 11 bases between the two ends. CDR3 bases: TGTGCCAGCAACCCGACAGGACAAGAGACCCAGTACTTC. This encodes CASNPTGQETQYF. The entire variable domain, with the rest obtained from reference TRBV2 and TRBJ2-5, is as follows: EPEVTQTPSHQVTQMGQEVILRCVPISNHLYFYWYRQILGQKVEFLVSFYNNEISEKSEIFDDQFSVERPDGSNFTLKIRSTKLEDSAMYFCASNPTGQETQYFGPGTRLLVL.

This clone was seen more than once but under ten times. This chain links TRBV5-1 with TRBJ1-6; 7 bases are a match to TRBD1. V shed 1 base, J shed 5 bases, and the junction held 3 bases outside the gene matches. Germline CDR1 SGHRS, CDR2 YFSETQ. The length of the CDR3 is 15 residues. The CDR3 reads CASSLSTGDNSPLHF. CDR3 coding DNA: TGCGCCAGCAGCTTGAGTACAGGGGATAATTCACCCCTCCACTTT.

The chain has TRBV6-5 and TRBJ2-1, with 8 positions matching TRBD2. The CDR3 contains 16 residues. Germline V lookup: CDR1 MNHEY, CDR2 SVGAGI. V lost 4 bases, J lost 0 bases, and 5 bases stayed unmatched. CDR3 sequence (DNA): TGTGCCAGCAGTTCCCCGAGCGGGAGCTCCTACAATGAGCAGTTCTTC. It yields the protein CASSSPSGSSYNEQFF.

The CDR3 DNA follows: TGCGCCAGCAGCTCGGGGGTTATCGATTCACCCCTCCACTTT. Residues: CASSSGVIDSPLHF. J is TRBJ1-6 and V is TRBV5-1; a possible D gene is TRBD1 (5 bases). CDR1 and CDR2 from the germline V gene are SGHRS and YFSETQ. V dropped 3 bases and J dropped 8 bases, with 12 bases sitting between them. This CDR3 comprises 14 residues.

The chain joins TRBV7-3 to TRBJ1-2; 10 nucleotides align to TRBD1. The CDR3 totals 13 residues. Germline trimming cut 5 bases from V and 6 bases from J; bases unmatched to any gene: 3. Germline V gene sequence: CDR1 SGHTA, CDR2 FQGTGA. CDR3 sequence: CASSLGTGDGYTF. The CDR3 DNA follows: TGTGCCAGCAGCCTCGGGACAGGGGATGGCTACACCTTC.

The V call is TRBV4-1, the J call TRBJ2-1; the match to TRBD2 covers 13 bases. The germline V gene encodes CDR1 MGHRA and CDR2 YSYEKL. The CDR3 covers 17 residues. V gave up 2 bases and J gave up 8 bases; unmatched junction bases: 9. CDR3 coding DNA: TGCGCCAGCAGCCAACCCCCACTAGCGGGGGGGCTTGATGAGCAGTTCTTC. Translation: CASSQPPLAGGLDEQFF.

This chain uses TRBV5-1 with TRBJ1-2; TRBD1 matches at 10 bases. V lost 3 bases and J lost 0; bases outside the gene matches: 17. Germline V gene lookup returns CDR1 SGHRS and CDR2 YFSETQ. The CDR3 is 20 amino acids. CDR3 region: CASSSTFSTGTGVANYGYTF. CDR3 in DNA: TGCGCCAGCAGCTCAACTTTTTCTACCGGGACAGGGGTGGCTAACTATGGCTACACCTTC.

The rearrangement links TRBV10-1 to TRBJ2-1; 8 bases line up with TRBD2. Trimming at V came to 6 bases and at J to 8 bases, leaving 18 bases not matched to a gene. CDR1 and CDR2 (germline): WNHNN, SYGVQD (reference sequence). CDR3 length: 17 residues. In DNA, the CDR3 is TGCGCCAGCAGCGCAGCAACTAGCGGCCAGTTAGGGGATGAGCAGTTCTTC. Its translation: CASSAATSGQLGDEQFF.

V and J are TRBV28 and TRBJ2-1; 7 positions match TRBD2. V lost 8 bases, J lost 2 bases, and 6 bases stayed unmatched. Looked up from germline, CDR1 is MDHEN and CDR2 is SYDVKM. This CDR3 is built from 14 residues. The CDR3 coding sequence is TGTGCCAGCCTAATGGCGGGGGCCTACAATGAGCAGTTCTTC. Amino acid sequence: CASLMAGAYNEQFF. Full variable domain (remainder filled in from reference TRBV28 and TRBJ2-1): DVKVTQSSRYLVKRTGEKVFLECVQDMDHENMFWYRQDPGLGLRLIYFSYDVKMKEKGDIPEGYSVSREKKERFSLILESASTNQTSMYLCASLMAGAYNEQFFGPGTRLTVL.

The chain combines TRBV6-5 with TRBJ1-2; unclear D gene. The CDR3 is 11 residues long. The germline gives CDR1 MNHEY, CDR2 SVGAGI. V was trimmed by 8 bases and J by 6 bases, leaving 10 bases between them. In nucleotides, the CDR3 is TGTGCCAGCGGGAGCTTGGATGGCTACACCTTC. It translates to CASGSLDGYTF.

The genes are TRBV5-1 and TRBJ1-1; perhaps TRBD1 as D (5 bases). The CDR3 sequence is 13 residues long. The V gene lost 0 bases and the J gene lost 4 bases, with 7 bases spanning the gap. Looked up from germline, CDR1 is SGHRS and CDR2 is YFSETQ. This CDR3 is CASSLGGGTEAFF. The DNA for the CDR3 is TGCGCCAGCAGCTTGGGCGGGGGCACTGAAGCTTTCTTT. The full variable domain, completed using reference TRBV5-1 and TRBJ1-1, is KAGVTQTPRYLIKTRGQQVTLSCSPISGHRSVSWYQQTPGQGLQFLFEYFSETQRNKGNFPGRFSGRQFSNSRSEMNVSTLELGDSALYLCASSLGGGTEAFFGQGTRLTVV.